By share of the sample, the clone carrying this TCR beta chain is medium-sized. Its antigen is unidentified. TCRdb re-analysed the 5' RACE reads in MiXCR, keeping a single row per CDR3 protein. Of 12,000 to 15,000 distinct CDR3 sequences listed, approximately 42% are singletons. Without fetal bovine serum, CD3+ T cells were rested overnight. The CDR3 consists of 14 residues. Germline V gene data show CDR1 as DFQATT and CDR2 as SNEGSKA (reference sequence). V was clipped by 0 bases and J by 5 bases, with 11 bases between them. These data originate in a study of T cell repertoires and leukemia-associated antigens. Turning to the study itself: Samples yielded roughly 3 to 5.5 million effective reads each, 15 million to 20 million overall. Study results and caveats: No direct test of specificity or function was done for expanded clones. The four groups had similar numbers of Vbeta, Jbeta genes and CDR3s.

The sample taken for sequencing was CD3+ T cells sorted from blood and cultured. The J gene is TRBJ2-4, the V gene TRBV20-1, with D possibly called TRBD1 or TRBD2 (5 bases each). The receptor was isolated from a female donor in good health. CDR3 residues: CSARDGTQENIQYF. The CDR3 region has the DNA TGCAGTGCTAGAGACGGGACGCAAGAAAACATTCAGTACTTC.